This TCR beta chain is from a study of response to subunit inactivated influenza vaccine. Findings and limits, study-wide: Authors proposed each seasonal influenza vaccination draws in few new T cells.

A word on this clonotype: The antigen remains undetermined.

Per the germline V gene, CDR1 is DFQATT and CDR2 is SNEGSKA (reference sequence). This CDR3 is built from 16 residues. V was shortened by 0 bases and J by 5 bases, with 19 bases between the two germline ends. MiXCR, applied by TCRdb to the RT-PCR reads, yields one record per CDR3 protein. This table holds over 800,000 distinct CDR3 sequences, 20% to 25% found once. J is TRBJ1-1 and V is TRBV20-1; D remains unclear. This clonotype was sampled from a man aged 45-65 years who received an inactivated influenza vaccine. Source: PBMCs from blood, taken more than 4 days after vaccination. CDR3 sequence: CSARDLGRGMGTEAFF. CDR3 bases: TGCAGTGCTAGAGATCTGGGCAGAGGGATGGGGACTGAAGCTTTCTTT.